This T cell receptor beta chain was sequenced for a study of CD8 T cells in ankylosing spondylitis. Study-wide results and limits: Before this, some motif variants had been reported in reactive arthritis synovial fluid and blood.

At least ten counts were recorded for this clonotype. Its target is not known. The germline gives CDR1 MRHNA, CDR2 SNTAGT. The CDR3 runs 16 residues. Germline trimming cut 8 bases from V and 0 bases from J; bases unmatched to any gene: 10. MiXCR, run by TCRdb on the 5' RACE reads, gives a single entry per CDR3 protein. The data contain more than 300,000 distinct CDR3 sequences, approximately 10% of them singletons. Material for sequencing was blood, either unsorted or a sorted T cell fraction (not recorded which). The sequence came from a female donor with ankylosing spondylitis or in good health (not recorded which). The gene calls are TRBV6-4 and TRBJ2-1; 7 nucleotides agree with TRBD2. CDR3 in amino acids: CASRKSGASSYNEQFF. CDR3 in DNA: TGTGCCAGCCGAAAAAGCGGGGCGAGCTCCTACAATGAGCAGTTCTTC.